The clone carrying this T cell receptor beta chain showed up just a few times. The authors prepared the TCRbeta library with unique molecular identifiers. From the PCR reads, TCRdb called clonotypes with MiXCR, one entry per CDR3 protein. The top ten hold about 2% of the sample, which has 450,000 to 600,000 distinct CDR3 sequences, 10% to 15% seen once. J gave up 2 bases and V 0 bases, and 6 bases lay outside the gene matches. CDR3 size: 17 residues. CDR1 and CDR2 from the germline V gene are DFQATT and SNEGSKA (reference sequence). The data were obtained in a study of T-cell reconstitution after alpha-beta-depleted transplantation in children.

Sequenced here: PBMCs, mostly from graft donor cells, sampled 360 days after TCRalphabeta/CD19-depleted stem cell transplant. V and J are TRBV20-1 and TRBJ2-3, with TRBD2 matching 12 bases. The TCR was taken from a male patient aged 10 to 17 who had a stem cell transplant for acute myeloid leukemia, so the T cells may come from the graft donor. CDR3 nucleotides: TGCAGTGCTAGAGATATCAGGACTAGCGGGATCACAGATACGCAGTATTTT. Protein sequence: CSARDIRTSGITDTQYF.